This record covers a single T cell receptor (beta chain). Its antigen is currently unknown. This sample is drawn from a study of blood T cells in healthy people across ages. Study background: In model experiments, template switching was able to capture about one barcoded beta molecule for every two T cells that were present.

Study-level findings and limits: It was the long-lived donors that had more naive CD4+ cells and higher diversity than aged donors.

For the second PCR, which ran for about 7 to 11 cycles, a sample-barcoded 5' primer and a J-beta primer mix were used. TCRdb re-analysed the 5' RACE reads in MiXCR, keeping a single row per CDR3 protein. The sample has about 1.6 million distinct CDR3 sequences; roughly 32% are singletons. From germline, CDR1 is SEHNR and CDR2 FQNEAQ (reference sequence). This CDR3 has 15 amino acids. The material sequenced was blood. This chain uses TRBV7-9 with TRBJ2-4; unclear D gene. Judging by the DNA end, TRBJ2-7 fits better; the J call may be wrong. The receptor's source is a woman in her thirties in good health. CDR3 sequence (DNA): TGTGCCAGCAGCTTAGCGCTGGGTAGGGTCTACGAGCAGTACTTC. Its protein product is CASSLALGRVYEQYF.